This T cell receptor (beta chain) was retrieved from a study of identifying expanded T cells in peripheral blood. Study outcomes and limitations: Clone count variance between roughly 2-week samples rose with total template count. About 1.2 clones differed between technical replicates, versus approximately 17 and 20 over time.

Losses at the gene ends were 3 bases for V and 0 bases for J; bases not matched to a gene: 20. This CDR3 region has 20 residues. Assay used: immunoSEQ multiplex PCR; TCRdb lists only in-frame clones, some missing. The sample holds 130,000 or so clones, roughly 84% seen once. This clone was recorded once. The antigen remains unidentified. This receptor was identified in a person aged 18 to 70 in good health. Sample: blood. The genes are TRBV5-3 and TRBJ1-1; TRBD1 aligns across 7 bases. TRBV5-3 qualifies as an ORF whose function is uncertain. CDR3 bases: TGTGCCAGAAGCTACCCGTGTTTGACAGGGAGAATCGCCTTGAACACTGAAGCTTTCTTT. Encoded protein: CARSYPCLTGRIALNTEAFF.